This T cell receptor (beta chain) was recorded in a study of CD8 T cells in Susac syndrome. V was pared by 0 bases and J by 7 bases, with 26 bases between. This CDR3 is built from 19 residues. Germline CDR1 reads SGDLS; CDR2 reads YYNGEE. RNA was extracted with the RNeasy kit, and a quantity of roughly 0.45 to 1 ug was reverse transcribed using random hexamers. TCRdb re-analysed the immunoSEQ multiplex PCR reads in MiXCR, keeping a single row per CDR3 protein. The data contain about 140,000 distinct CDR3 sequences, roughly 94% of them singletons. The sample was CD4+ T cells from PBMCs. This clonotype was obtained from a human donor with Susac syndrome. This chain connects TRBV9 to TRBJ2-4, with D possibly matching TRBD2 (6 bases). The CDR3 here is CASSVGPGLPTTSENIQYF. CDR3 DNA: TGTGCCAGCAGCGTAGGTCCGGGACTCCCGACCACCTCTGAGAACATTCAGTACTTC.